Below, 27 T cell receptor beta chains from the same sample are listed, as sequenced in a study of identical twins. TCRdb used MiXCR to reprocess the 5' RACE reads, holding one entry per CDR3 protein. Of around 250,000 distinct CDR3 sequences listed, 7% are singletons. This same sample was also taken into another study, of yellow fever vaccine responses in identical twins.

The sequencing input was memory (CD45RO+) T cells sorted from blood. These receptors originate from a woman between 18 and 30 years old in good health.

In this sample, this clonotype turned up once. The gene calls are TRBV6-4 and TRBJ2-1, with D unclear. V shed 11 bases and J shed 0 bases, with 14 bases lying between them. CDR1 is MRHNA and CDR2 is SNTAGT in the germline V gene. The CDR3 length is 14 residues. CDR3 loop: CAPPPLSSYNEQFF. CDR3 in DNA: TGTGCCCCGCCCCCCCTGAGCTCCTACAATGAGCAGTTCTTC.

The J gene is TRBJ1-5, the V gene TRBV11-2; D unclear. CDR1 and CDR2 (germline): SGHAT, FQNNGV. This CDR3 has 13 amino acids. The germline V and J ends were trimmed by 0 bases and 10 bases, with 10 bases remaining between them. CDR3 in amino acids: CASSLDLAPPQHF. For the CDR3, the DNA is TGTGCCAGCAGCTTAGATTTGGCACCCCCCCAGCATTTT.

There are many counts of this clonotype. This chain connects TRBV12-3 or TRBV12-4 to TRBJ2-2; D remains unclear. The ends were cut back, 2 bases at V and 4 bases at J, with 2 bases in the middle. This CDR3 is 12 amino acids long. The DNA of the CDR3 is TGTGCCAGCAGTTTACCCACCGGGGAGCTGTTTTTT. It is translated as CASSLPTGELFF.

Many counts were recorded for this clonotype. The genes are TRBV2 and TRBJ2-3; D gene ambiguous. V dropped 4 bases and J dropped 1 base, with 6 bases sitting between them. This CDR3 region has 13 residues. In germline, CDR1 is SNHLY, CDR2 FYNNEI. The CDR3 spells CASSVGGTDTQYF. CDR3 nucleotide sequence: TGTGCCAGCAGTGTTGGAGGCACAGATACGCAGTATTTT.

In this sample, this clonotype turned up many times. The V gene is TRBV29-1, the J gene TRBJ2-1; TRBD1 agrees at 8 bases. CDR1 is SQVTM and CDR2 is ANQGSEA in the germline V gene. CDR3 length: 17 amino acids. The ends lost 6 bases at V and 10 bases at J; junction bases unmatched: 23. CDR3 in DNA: TGCAGCGTCAACCGACCCTCTCGGACAGGGTTCGTTTGGGAGCAGTTCTTC. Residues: CSVNRPSRTGFVWEQFF.

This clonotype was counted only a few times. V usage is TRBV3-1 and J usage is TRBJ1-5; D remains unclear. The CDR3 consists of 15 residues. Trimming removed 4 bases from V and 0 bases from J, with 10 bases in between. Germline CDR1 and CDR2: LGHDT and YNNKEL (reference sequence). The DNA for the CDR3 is TGTGCCAGCAGCCTAGGGCATGATAGCAATCAGCCCCAGCATTTT. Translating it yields CASSLGHDSNQPQHF.

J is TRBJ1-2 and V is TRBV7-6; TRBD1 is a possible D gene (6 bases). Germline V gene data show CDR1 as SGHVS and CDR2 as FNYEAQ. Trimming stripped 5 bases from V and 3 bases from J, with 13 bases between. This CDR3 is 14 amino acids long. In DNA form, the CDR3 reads TGTGCCAGCAGCCGCGCGGAGGGGGACTATGGCTACACCTTC. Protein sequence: CASSRAEGDYGYTF. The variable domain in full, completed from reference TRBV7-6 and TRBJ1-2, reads GAGVSQSPRYKVTKRGQDVALRCDPISGHVSLYWYRQALGQGPEFLTYFNYEAQQDKSGLPNDRFSAERPEGSISTLTIQRTEQRDSAMYRCASSRAEGDYGYTFGSGTRLTVV.

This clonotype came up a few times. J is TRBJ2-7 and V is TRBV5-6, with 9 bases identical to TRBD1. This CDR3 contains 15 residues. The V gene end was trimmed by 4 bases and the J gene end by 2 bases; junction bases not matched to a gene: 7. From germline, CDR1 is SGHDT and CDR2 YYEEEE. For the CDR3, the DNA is TGTGCCAGCAGCCCGACAGGGGGTATTCCCTACGAGCAGTACGTC. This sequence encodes CASSPTGGIPYEQYV.

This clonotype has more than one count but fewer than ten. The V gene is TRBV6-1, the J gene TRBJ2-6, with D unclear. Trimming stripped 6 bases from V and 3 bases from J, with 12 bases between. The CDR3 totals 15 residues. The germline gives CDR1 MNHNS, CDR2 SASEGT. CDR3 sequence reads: CASSPRFFGANVLTF. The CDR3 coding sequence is TGTGCCAGCAGCCCAAGGTTCTTTGGGGCCAACGTCCTGACTTTC.

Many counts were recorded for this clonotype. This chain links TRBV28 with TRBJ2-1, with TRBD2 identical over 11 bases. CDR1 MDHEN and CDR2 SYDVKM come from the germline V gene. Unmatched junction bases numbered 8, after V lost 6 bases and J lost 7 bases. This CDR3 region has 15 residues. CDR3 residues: CASSPGVAGGNEQFF. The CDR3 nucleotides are TGTGCCAGCAGCCCTGGGGTAGCGGGAGGGAATGAGCAGTTCTTC. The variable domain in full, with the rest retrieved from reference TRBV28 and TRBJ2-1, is DVKVTQSSRYLVKRTGEKVFLECVQDMDHENMFWYRQDPGLGLRLIYFSYDVKMKEKGDIPEGYSVSREKKERFSLILESASTNQTSMYLCASSPGVAGGNEQFFGPGTRLTVL.

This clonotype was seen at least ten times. Here the CDR3 reads CASSKRGRWLDNQPQHF. The CDR3 DNA sequence: TGTGCCAGCAGTAAGAGGGGCAGGTGGTTGGACAATCAGCCCCAGCATTTT. The chain joins TRBV28 to TRBJ1-5, with a weak D call TRBD1 (5 bases). Trimming left V 5 bases short and J 3 bases short, with 20 bases between. The CDR3 covers 17 residues. Germline CDR1 is MDHEN and CDR2 is SYDVKM.

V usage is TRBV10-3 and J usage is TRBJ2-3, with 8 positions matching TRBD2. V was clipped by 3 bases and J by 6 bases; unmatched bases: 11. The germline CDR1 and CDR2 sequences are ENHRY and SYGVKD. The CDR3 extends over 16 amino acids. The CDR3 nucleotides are TGTGCCATCAGTGAAGTAAGGCGGGGGGACCCCGATACGCAGTATTTT. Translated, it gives CAISEVRRGDPDTQYF.

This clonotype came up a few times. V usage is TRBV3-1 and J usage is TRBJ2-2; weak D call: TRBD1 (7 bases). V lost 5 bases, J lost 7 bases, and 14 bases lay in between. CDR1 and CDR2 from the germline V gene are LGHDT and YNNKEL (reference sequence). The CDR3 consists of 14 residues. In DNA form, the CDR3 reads TGTGCCAGCAGCGCACCAGGGGGAGGCGGGGAGCTGTTTTTT. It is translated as CASSAPGGGGELFF.

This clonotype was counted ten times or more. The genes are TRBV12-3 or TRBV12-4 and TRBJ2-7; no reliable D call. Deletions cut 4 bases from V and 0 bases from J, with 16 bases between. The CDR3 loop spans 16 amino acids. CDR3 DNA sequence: TGTGCCAGCAGTTCAAAGGAAACCCCGCTCTCCTACGAGCAGTACGTC. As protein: CASSSKETPLSYEQYV.

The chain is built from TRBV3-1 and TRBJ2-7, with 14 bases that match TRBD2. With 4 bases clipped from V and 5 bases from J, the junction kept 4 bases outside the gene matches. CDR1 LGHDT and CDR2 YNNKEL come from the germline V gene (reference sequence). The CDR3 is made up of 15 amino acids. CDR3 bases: TGTGCCAGCAGCCGCGGGACTAGCGGGAGCGACGAGCAGTACTTC. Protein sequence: CASSRGTSGSDEQYF.

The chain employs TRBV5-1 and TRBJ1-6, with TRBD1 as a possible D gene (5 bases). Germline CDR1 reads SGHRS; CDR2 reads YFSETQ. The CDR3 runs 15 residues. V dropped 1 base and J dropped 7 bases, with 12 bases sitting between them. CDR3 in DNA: TGCGCCAGCAGCTTGCGAGGGGTCGAGAATTCACCCCTCCACTTT. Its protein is CASSLRGVENSPLHF. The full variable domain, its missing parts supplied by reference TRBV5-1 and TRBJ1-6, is KAGVTQTPRYLIKTRGQQVTLSCSPISGHRSVSWYQQTPGQGLQFLFEYFSETQRNKGNFPGRFSGRQFSNSRSEMNVSTLELGDSALYLCASSLRGVENSPLHFGNGTRLTVT.

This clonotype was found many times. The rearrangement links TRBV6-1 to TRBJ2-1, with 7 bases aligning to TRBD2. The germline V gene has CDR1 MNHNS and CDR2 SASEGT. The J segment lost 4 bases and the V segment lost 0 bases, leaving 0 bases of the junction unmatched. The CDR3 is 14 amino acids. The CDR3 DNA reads TGTGCCAGCAGTGAAGCGGGGGGGTACAATGAGCAGTTCTTC. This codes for CASSEAGGYNEQFF.

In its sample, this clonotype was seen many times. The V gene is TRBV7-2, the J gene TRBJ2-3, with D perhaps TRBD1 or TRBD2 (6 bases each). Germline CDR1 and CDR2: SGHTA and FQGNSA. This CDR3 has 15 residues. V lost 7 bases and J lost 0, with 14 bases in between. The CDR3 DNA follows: TGTGCCAGCACCGTAGGGGGGTCGAGCACAGATACGCAGTATTTT. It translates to CASTVGGSSTDTQYF.

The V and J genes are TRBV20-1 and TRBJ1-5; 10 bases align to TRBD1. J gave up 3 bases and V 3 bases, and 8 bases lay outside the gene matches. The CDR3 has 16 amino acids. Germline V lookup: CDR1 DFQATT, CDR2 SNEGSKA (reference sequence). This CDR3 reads CSARGTGQGNNQPQHF. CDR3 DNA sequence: TGCAGTGCTAGGGGTACGGGACAGGGGAACAATCAGCCCCAGCATTTT.

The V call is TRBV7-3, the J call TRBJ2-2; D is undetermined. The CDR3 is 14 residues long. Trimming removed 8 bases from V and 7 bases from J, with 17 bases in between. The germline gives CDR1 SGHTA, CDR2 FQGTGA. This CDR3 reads CASSVVGTVGELFF. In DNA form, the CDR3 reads TGTGCCAGCTCCGTGGTGGGCACAGTCGGGGAGCTGTTTTTT.

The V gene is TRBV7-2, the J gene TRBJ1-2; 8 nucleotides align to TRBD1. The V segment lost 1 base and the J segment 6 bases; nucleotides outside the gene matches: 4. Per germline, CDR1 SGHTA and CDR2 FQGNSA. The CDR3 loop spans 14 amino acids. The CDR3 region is CASSLVDRVHGYTF. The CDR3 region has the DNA TGTGCCAGCAGCTTAGTGGACAGGGTCCATGGCTACACCTTC.

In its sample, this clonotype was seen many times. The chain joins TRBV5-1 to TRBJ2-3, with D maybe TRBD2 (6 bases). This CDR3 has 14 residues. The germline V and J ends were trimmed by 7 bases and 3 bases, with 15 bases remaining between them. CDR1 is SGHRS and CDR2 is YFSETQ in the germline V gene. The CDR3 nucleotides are TGCGCCAGCGAACCGGGGGATTGGACAGATACGCAGTATTTT. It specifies CASEPGDWTDTQYF.

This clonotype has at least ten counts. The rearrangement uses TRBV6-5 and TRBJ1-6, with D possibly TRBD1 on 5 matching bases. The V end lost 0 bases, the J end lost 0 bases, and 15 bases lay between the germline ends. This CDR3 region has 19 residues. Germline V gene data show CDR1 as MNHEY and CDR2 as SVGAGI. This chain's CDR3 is CASSYSDRISSSYNSPLHF. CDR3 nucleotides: TGTGCCAGCAGTTACTCCGACAGAATCTCCAGCTCCTATAATTCACCCCTCCACTTT.

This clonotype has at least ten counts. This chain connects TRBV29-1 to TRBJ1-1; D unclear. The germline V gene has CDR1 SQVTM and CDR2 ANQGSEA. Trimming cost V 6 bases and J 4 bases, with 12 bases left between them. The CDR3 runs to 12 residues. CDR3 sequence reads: CSVGTESTEAFF. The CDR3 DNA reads TGCAGCGTGGGTACAGAGTCCACTGAAGCTTTCTTT.

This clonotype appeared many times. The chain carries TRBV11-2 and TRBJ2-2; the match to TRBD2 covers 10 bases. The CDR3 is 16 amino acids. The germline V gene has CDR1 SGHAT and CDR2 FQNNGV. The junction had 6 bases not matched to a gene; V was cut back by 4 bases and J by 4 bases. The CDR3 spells CASSSFSGRFTGELFF. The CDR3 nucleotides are TGTGCCAGCAGCTCATTTAGCGGGAGGTTCACCGGGGAGCTGTTTTTT.

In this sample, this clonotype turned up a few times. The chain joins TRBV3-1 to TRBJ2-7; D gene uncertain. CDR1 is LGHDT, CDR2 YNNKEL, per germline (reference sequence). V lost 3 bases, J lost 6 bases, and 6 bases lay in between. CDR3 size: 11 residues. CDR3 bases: TGTGCCAGCAGCCAGGGTTTCGAGCAGTACTTC. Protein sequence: CASSQGFEQYF.

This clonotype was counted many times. The CDR3 DNA reads TGCGCCAGCAGCTTGGAGTTGCGGGGGAACACTGAAGCTTTCTTT. Encoded protein: CASSLELRGNTEAFF. The chain recombines TRBV5-1 with TRBJ1-1; no firm D call. Germline-derived CDR1 and CDR2 are SGHRS and YFSETQ. CDR3 length: 15 amino acids. Trimming removed 0 bases at V and 1 base at J, with 10 bases between.